What follows are 18 T cell receptor beta chains derived from one specimen sequenced in a study of blood T cells in healthy people across ages. Primers used in a second PCR of roughly 6 to 11 cycles were a sample-barcoded 5' primer and a J-beta primer mix. Each CDR3 protein gets one entry after TCRdb re-called the 5' RACE reads with MiXCR. The sample holds hundreds of thousands of distinct CDR3 sequences; more than 35% are singletons and the top ten take 15% to 20%. Sequencing used blood. These TCRs come from a man aged 80 or over in good health.

The V and J genes are TRBV9 and TRBJ2-1; TRBD1 agrees at 7 bases. J gave up 5 bases and V 2 bases, and 7 bases lay outside the gene matches. The CDR3 has 15 residues. Germline CDR1 reads SGDLS; CDR2 reads YYNGEE. The DNA of the CDR3 is TGTGCCAGCAGCGTTCGACAGGGCCCTGACAATGAGCAGTTCTTC. Protein sequence: CASSVRQGPDNEQFF.

This clonotype was seen more than once but under ten times. The gene calls are TRBV20-1 and TRBJ2-1, with D perhaps matching TRBD2 (5 bases). This CDR3 spans 11 amino acids. Germline V gene sequence: CDR1 DFQATT, CDR2 SNEGSKA (reference sequence). V lost 3 bases and J 10 bases, leaving 10 bases between the germline ends. DNA for the CDR3: TGCAGTGCTAGTGAAAGGGAGGAGCAGTTCTTC. It translates to CSASEREEQFF.

The rearrangement uses TRBV20-1 and TRBJ2-2, with 7 bases matching TRBD2. The CDR3 covers 16 residues. CDR1 and CDR2 (germline): DFQATT, SNEGSKA (reference sequence). The V and J ends lost 0 bases and 1 base, in that order; junction bases with no gene match: 5. Written as DNA, the CDR3 is TGCAGTGCTAGAGATCGCCAGCGGGAGAACACCGGGGAGCTGTTTTTT. It specifies CSARDRQRENTGELFF.

This clonotype appeared once. The CDR3 does not close with the conserved phenylalanine or tryptophan, likely indicating a read error. The chain joins TRBV20-1 to TRBJ2-1; 7 bases align to TRBD2. The CDR3 is 17 residues long. V lost 2 bases and J lost 9; bases outside the gene matches: 19. CDR1 and CDR2 from the germline V gene are DFQATT and SNEGSKA (reference sequence). The CDR3 spells CSARQHGGNLGGGEQFL. CDR3 nucleotide sequence: TGCAGTGCTAGACAGCACGGGGGGAACCTTGGTGGTGGTGAGCAGTTCTTA.

This chain joins TRBV29-1 and TRBJ1-3; D is perhaps TRBD1 (6 bases). CDR3 length: 13 residues. Deletions cut 4 bases from V and 0 bases from J, with 7 bases between. Germline CDR1 reads SQVTM; CDR2 reads ANQGSEA. The CDR3 DNA is TGCAGCGTTGCCAGGGGCTCTGGAAACACCATATATTTT. Translated: CSVARGSGNTIYF.

This clonotype was counted only a few times. The gene calls are TRBV7-9 and TRBJ2-7; D is unclear. CDR1 SEHNR and CDR2 FQNEAQ come from the germline V gene (reference sequence). The CDR3 runs 13 residues. V was clipped by 1 base and J by 5 bases, with 9 bases between them. The CDR3 sequence: CASSLVPSNEQYF. Written as DNA, the CDR3 is TGTGCCAGCAGCTTAGTTCCATCCAACGAGCAGTACTTC.

This clonotype turned up a few times. This could be a read error, since a much larger clone is one nucleotide away. The chain recombines TRBV6-1 with TRBJ2-1; TRBD1 matches at 9 bases. The ends lost 6 bases at V and 13 bases at J; junction bases unmatched: 16. The CDR3 has 15 amino acids. Per the germline V gene, CDR1 is MNHNS and CDR2 is SASEGT. CDR3 loop: CASRDGDRGKETQFF. In nucleotides, the CDR3 is TGTGCCAGCAGGGACGGAGACAGGGGGAAAGAGACCCAGTTCTTC.

Comment on this clonotype: A much larger clonotype is one base distant, so this may be a read error. The V call is TRBV7-2, the J call TRBJ2-5, with 10 bases that match TRBD2. The J call could be wrong; TRBJ2-7 is a better fit for the DNA end. Germline loops: CDR1 SGHTA, CDR2 FQGNSA. The CDR3 consists of 16 residues. The CDR3 sequence is CASSLDGTSETYEQYF. The CDR3 region has the DNA TGTGCCAGCAGCTTAGATGGGACTAGCGAGACCTACGAGCAGTACTTC.

The chain couples TRBV20-1 to TRBJ2-3, with 13 bases that match TRBD2. After removal of 6 bases from V and 0 bases from J, the junction contained 9 bases not matched to a gene. The length of the CDR3 is 17 residues. Germline V lookup: CDR1 DFQATT, CDR2 SNEGSKA (reference sequence). For the CDR3, the DNA is TGCAGTGCAGACGGACTAGCGGGAGAGTCTAGCACAGATACGCAGTATTTT. Translated: CSADGLAGESSTDTQYF.

This clonotype was observed a few times. The rearrangement links TRBV20-1 to TRBJ2-7; no firm D call. The CDR3 has 16 amino acids. Looked up from germline, CDR1 is DFQATT and CDR2 is SNEGSKA (reference sequence). V was cut by 1 base and J by 0 bases, with 16 bases left in between. DNA for the CDR3: TGCAGTGCTAGAGGGTCAGGCCGAGGCAGCTCCTACGAGCAGTACTTC. As protein: CSARGSGRGSSYEQYF.

The V gene is TRBV30, the J gene TRBJ2-7; 8 bases map to TRBD2. The germline gives CDR1 GTSNPN, CDR2 SVGIG (reference sequence). Germline trimming cut 2 bases from V and 11 bases from J; bases unmatched to any gene: 11. The CDR3 loop spans 13 amino acids. As DNA, the CDR3 is TGTGCCTGGAGTCTCTCCGGGGGGGTAATCAAGTACTTC. This encodes CAWSLSGGVIKYF.

The rearrangement links TRBV28 to TRBJ2-7; no definite D call. The CDR3 loop spans 12 amino acids. Per the germline V gene, CDR1 is MDHEN and CDR2 is SYDVKM. With 7 bases removed from V and 3 bases from J, the gap between germline ends came to 10 bases. CDR3 in amino acids: CASTNPFYEQYF. CDR3 nucleotide sequence: TGTGCCAGCACCAACCCATTCTACGAGCAGTACTTC.

The chain links TRBV29-1 to TRBJ1-2, with TRBD1 matching 7 bases. V shed 7 bases, J shed 5 bases, and the junction held 7 bases outside the gene matches. Per the germline V gene, CDR1 is SQVTM and CDR2 is ANQGSEA. The CDR3 consists of 12 residues. The CDR3 region is CSASTGNYGYTF. CDR3 in DNA: TGCAGCGCCTCGACAGGGAATTATGGCTACACCTTC.

About this clonotype itself: This sequence may be a read error, since a much larger clone differs from it by one base. The chain combines TRBV7-9 with TRBJ1-1, with D unclear. The germline V gene has CDR1 SEHNR and CDR2 FQNEAQ (reference sequence). The CDR3 runs to 12 residues. This chain's CDR3 is CASGLGDTEAFF. The CDR3 bases are TGTGCCAGCGGCTTAGGAGACACTGAAGCTTTCTTT.

The V call is TRBV11-2, the J call TRBJ2-3; possible D gene TRBD2, 6 bases. Trimming left V 3 bases short and J 0 bases short, with 13 bases between. Germline V gene sequence: CDR1 SGHAT, CDR2 FQNNGV. CDR3 length: 16 residues. CDR3 loop: CASSLIGGASTDTQYF. For the CDR3, the DNA is TGTGCCAGCAGCTTGATAGGCGGGGCTAGCACAGATACGCAGTATTTT.

This clonotype showed up just a few times. This chain connects TRBV29-1 to TRBJ1-2; the match to TRBD1 covers 12 bases. V shed 7 bases and J 4 bases; nucleotides not matched to a gene: 4. CDR3 length: 13 amino acids. Germline CDR1 and CDR2: SQVTM and ANQGSEA. The CDR3 reads CSAGTGGGYGYTF. The DNA for the CDR3 is TGCAGCGCGGGGACAGGGGGCGGCTATGGCTACACCTTC. The full variable domain, its missing parts supplied by reference TRBV29-1 and TRBJ1-2, is SAVISQKPSRDICQRGTSLTIQCQVDSQVTMMFWYRQQPGQSLTLIATANQGSEATYESGFVIDKFPISRPNLTFSTLTVSNMSPEDSSIYLCSAGTGGGYGYTFGSGTRLTVV.

V gene TRBV6-6 combines with J gene TRBJ2-5, with 9 bases aligning to TRBD2. V was pared by 4 bases and J by 2 bases, with 11 bases of the junction left unmatched. CDR3 size: 17 residues. From germline, CDR1 is MNHNY and CDR2 SVGAGI (reference sequence). The CDR3 coding sequence is TGTGCCAGCAGTTCCCTGGGACTAGCCTCTGGGCAAGAGACCCAGTACTTC. The encoded protein is CASSSLGLASGQETQYF.

V is TRBV5-1 and J is TRBJ2-2; 8 bases align to TRBD1. J was trimmed by 1 base and V by 3 bases; bases with no gene match: 5. This CDR3 comprises 16 residues. Per germline, CDR1 SGHRS and CDR2 YFSETQ. The CDR3 DNA is TGCGCCAGCAGCTCAACGGGGACAGGGAACACCGGGGAGCTGTTTTTT. This gives the protein CASSSTGTGNTGELFF.